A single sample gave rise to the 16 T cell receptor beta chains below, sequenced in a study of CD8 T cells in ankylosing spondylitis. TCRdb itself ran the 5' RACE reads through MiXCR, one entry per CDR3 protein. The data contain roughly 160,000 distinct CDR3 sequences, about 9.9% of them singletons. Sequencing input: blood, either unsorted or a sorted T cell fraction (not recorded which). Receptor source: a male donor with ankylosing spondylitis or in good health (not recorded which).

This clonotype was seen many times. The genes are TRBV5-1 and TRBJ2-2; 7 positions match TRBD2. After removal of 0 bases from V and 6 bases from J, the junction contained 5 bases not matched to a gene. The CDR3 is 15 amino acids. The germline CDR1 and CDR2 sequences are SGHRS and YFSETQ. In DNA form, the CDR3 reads TGCGCCAGCAGCTTGGTGGCGGGAGACTCCGGGGAGCTGTTTTTT. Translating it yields CASSLVAGDSGELFF.

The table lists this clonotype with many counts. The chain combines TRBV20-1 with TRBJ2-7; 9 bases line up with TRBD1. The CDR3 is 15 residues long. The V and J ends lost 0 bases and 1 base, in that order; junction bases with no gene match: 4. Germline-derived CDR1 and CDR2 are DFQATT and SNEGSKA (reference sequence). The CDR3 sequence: CSARDPGQGSYEQYF. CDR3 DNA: TGCAGTGCTAGAGACCCGGGACAGGGTTCCTACGAGCAGTACTTC.

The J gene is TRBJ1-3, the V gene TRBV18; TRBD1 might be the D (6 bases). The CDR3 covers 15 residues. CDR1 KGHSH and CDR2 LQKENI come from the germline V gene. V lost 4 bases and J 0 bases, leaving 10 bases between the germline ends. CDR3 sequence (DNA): TGTGCCAGCTCACGCGACAGGTCCTCTGGAAACACCATATATTTT. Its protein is CASSRDRSSGNTIYF.

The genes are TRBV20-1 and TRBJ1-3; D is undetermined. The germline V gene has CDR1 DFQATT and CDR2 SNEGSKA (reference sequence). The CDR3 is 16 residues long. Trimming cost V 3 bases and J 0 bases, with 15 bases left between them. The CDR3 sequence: CSARDHIQVSGNTIYF. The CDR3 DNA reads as TGCAGTGCTAGGGACCACATCCAAGTCTCTGGAAACACCATATATTTT.

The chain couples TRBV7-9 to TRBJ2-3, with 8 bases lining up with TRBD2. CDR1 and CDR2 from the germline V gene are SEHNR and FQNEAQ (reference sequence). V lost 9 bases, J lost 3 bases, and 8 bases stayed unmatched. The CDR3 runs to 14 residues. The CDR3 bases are TGTGCCAGTCGGGCGGGAGGTCAAACAGATACGCAGTATTTT. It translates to CASRAGGQTDTQYF.

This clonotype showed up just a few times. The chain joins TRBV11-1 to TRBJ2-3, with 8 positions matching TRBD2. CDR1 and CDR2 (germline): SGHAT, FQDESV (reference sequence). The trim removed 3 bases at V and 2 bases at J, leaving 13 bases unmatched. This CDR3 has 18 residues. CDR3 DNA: TGTGCCAGCAGCTTGGAACCCGGACTAGCAGAGTTCACAGATACGCAGTATTTT. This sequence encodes CASSLEPGLAEFTDTQYF.

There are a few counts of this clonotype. CDR3 loop: CASILNPSQETQYF. The CDR3 nucleotides read TGTGCCAGCATCCTTAATCCATCCCAAGAGACCCAGTACTTC. The chain employs TRBV11-3 and TRBJ2-5; D unclear. The length of the CDR3 is 14 residues. In germline, CDR1 is SGHNT, CDR2 YENEEA. The germline V and J ends were trimmed by 7 bases and 1 base, with 13 bases remaining between them.

The CDR3 is CASIGPGHEQYF. In DNA form, the CDR3 reads TGTGCCAGCATCGGTCCGGGTCACGAGCAGTACTTC. This chain uses TRBV6-1 with TRBJ2-7; no firm D call. V was trimmed by 7 bases and J by 5 bases, leaving 12 bases between them. From germline, CDR1 is MNHNS and CDR2 SASEGT. This CDR3 is 12 amino acids long.

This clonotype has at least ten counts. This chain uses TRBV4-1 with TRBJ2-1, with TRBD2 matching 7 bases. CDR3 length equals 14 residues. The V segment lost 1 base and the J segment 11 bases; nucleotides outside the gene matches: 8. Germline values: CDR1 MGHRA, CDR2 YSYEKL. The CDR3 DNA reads TGCGCCAGCAGCCAAGTTATGAGCGGGACTCAGCAGTTCTTC. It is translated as CASSQVMSGTQQFF.

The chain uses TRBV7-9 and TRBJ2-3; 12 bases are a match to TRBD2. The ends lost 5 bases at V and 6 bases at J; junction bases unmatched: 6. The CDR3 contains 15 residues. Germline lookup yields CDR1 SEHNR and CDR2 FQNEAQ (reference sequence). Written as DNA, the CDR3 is TGTGCCAGCAGCATTACTAGCGGGAGGCTGGATACGCAGTATTTT. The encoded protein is CASSITSGRLDTQYF.

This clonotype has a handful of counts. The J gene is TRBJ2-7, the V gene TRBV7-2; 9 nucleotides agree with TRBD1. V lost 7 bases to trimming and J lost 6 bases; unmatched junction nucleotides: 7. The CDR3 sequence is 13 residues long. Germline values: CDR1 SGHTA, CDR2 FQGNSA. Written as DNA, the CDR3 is TGTGCCAGCAACACACAGGGGGCGGGCGAGCAGTACTTC. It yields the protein CASNTQGAGEQYF.

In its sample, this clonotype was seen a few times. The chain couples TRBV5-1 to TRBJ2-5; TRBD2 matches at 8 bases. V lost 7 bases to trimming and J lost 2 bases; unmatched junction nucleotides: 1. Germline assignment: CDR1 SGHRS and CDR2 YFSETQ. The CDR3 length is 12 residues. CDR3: CASRGGQETQYF. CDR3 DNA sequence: TGCGCCAGCCGCGGGGGGCAAGAGACCCAGTACTTC.

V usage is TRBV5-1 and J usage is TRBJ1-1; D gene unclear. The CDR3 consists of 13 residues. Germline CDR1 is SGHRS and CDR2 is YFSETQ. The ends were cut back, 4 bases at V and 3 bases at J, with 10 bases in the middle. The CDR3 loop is CASSMNGDTEAFF. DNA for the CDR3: TGCGCCAGCAGCATGAACGGAGACACTGAAGCTTTCTTT. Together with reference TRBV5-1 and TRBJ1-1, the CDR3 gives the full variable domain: KAGVTQTPRYLIKTRGQQVTLSCSPISGHRSVSWYQQTPGQGLQFLFEYFSETQRNKGNFPGRFSGRQFSNSRSEMNVSTLELGDSALYLCASSMNGDTEAFFGQGTRLTVV.

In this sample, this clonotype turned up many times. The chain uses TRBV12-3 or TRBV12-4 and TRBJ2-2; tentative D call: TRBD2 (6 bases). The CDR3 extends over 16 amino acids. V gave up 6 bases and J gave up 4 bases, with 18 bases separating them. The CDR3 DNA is TGTGCCAGCAGAACCAGGCCGGGACTTCTCACCGGGGAGCTGTTTTTT. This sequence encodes CASRTRPGLLTGELFF.

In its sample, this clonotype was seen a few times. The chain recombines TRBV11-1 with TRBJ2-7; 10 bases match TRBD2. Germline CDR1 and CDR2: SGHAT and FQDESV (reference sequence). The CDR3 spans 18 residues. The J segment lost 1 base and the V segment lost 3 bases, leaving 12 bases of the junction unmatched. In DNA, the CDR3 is TGTGCCAGCAGCTTCCCCAAGGAGGCTAGCGGGAGTTCCTACGAGCAGTACTTC. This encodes CASSFPKEASGSSYEQYF.

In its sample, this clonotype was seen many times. CDR3 in amino acids: CASSFEGNYGYTF. The DNA of the CDR3 is TGTGCCAGCAGTTTCGAGGGAAACTATGGCTACACCTTC. The chain links TRBV12-3 or TRBV12-4 to TRBJ1-2, with no clear D. Trimming stripped 3 bases from V and 2 bases from J, with 7 bases between. The CDR3 runs 13 residues.